A few counts support the clone carrying this T cell receptor beta chain. Combining a sample-barcoded 5' primer with a J-beta primer mix, a second PCR ran for about 7 to 12 cycles. TCRdb used MiXCR to reprocess the 5' RACE reads, holding one entry per CDR3 protein. The sample shows around 990,000 distinct CDR3 sequences, under 40% of them seen only once. These data are taken from a study of blood T cells in healthy people across ages. V was cut by 2 bases and J by 2 bases, with 9 bases left in between. There are 14 residues in the CDR3. Germline V gene sequence: CDR1 MNHEY, CDR2 SVGAGI. The sample taken for sequencing was blood. This receptor was identified in a man in his late teens or twenties in good health. The chain carries TRBV6-5 and TRBJ2-5; no reliable D call. In DNA form, the CDR3 reads TGTGCCAGCAGTTACCGTCAGTTACAAGAGACCCAGTACTTC. This encodes CASSYRQLQETQYF.